These 14 T cell receptor beta chains were sequenced from one sample in a study of radiation and T cells in renal cell carcinoma. TCRdb's table, derived via immunoSEQ multiplex PCR, lists solely in-frame clones and lacks some. The sample carries about 95,000 clones, less than 90% recorded once. Time point indicated: baseline pretreatment blood. Treatment here: 15 Gy SBRT to primary tumor, nephrectomy 4 weeks later. The sample was blood, taken from a patient whose treatment included radiotherapy and nephrectomy. These receptors were obtained from a man aged 50-60 years with renal cell carcinoma.

This sequence joins TRBV7-9 and TRBJ2-4; possibly TRBD2 for D (6 bases). The CDR3 extends over 16 amino acids. CDR1 is SEHNR, CDR2 FQNEAQ, per germline (reference sequence). The V gene lost 7 bases and the J gene lost 5 bases, with 21 bases spanning the gap. CDR3 in DNA: TGTGCCAGCACCCTAATGGGGGGACCTGGGGAAAACATTCAGTACTTC. This codes for CASTLMGGPGENIQYF.

The chain has TRBV4-1 and TRBJ1-2, with 7 bases identical to TRBD1. With V trimmed by 3 bases and J by 3 bases, 7 bases remained unmatched. The germline V gene encodes CDR1 MGHRA and CDR2 YSYEKL. This CDR3 region has 15 residues. CDR3 sequence: CASSQTGNGDYGYTF. DNA of the CDR3: TGCGCCAGCAGCCAGACAGGGAATGGAGACTATGGCTACACCTTC.

The J gene is TRBJ1-1, the V gene TRBV6-5; tentatively, D is TRBD1 (6 bases). CDR3 length: 15 residues. The germline V gene has CDR1 MNHEY and CDR2 SVGAGI. V lost 4 bases and J lost 1, with 13 bases in between. The chain's CDR3 is CASSSYLQGNTEAFF. The CDR3 nucleotides are TGTGCCAGCAGTTCTTACCTACAGGGGAACACTGAAGCTTTCTTT.

The CDR3 sequence: CASSLRGSNSGANVLTF. For the CDR3, the DNA is TGCGCCAGCAGCTTGAGGGGGTCGAACTCTGGGGCCAACGTCCTGACTTTC. The rearrangement uses TRBV5-1 and TRBJ2-6; tentative D call: TRBD1 (6 bases). CDR1 and CDR2 from the germline V gene are SGHRS and YFSETQ. V gave up 1 base and J gave up 0 bases, with 11 bases separating them. The CDR3 spans 17 residues.

V gene TRBV7-6 combines with J gene TRBJ2-5; no clear D. CDR1 and CDR2 (germline): SGHVS, FNYEAQ. This CDR3 is built from 16 residues. V lost 1 base and J lost 1, with 13 bases in between. CDR3 nucleotide sequence: TGTGCCAGCAGCTTAGTCCCTTCCCAGATCCAAGAGACCCAGTACTTC. It encodes CASSLVPSQIQETQYF. Supplemented by reference TRBV7-6 and TRBJ2-5, the full variable domain reads GAGVSQSPRYKVTKRGQDVALRCDPISGHVSLYWYRQALGQGPEFLTYFNYEAQQDKSGLPNDRFSAERPEGSISTLTIQRTEQRDSAMYRCASSLVPSQIQETQYFGPGTRLLVL.

The J gene is TRBJ1-1, the V gene TRBV27, with D unresolved. Trimming pared 8 bases from V and 3 bases from J, leaving 7 bases between. Looked up from germline, CDR1 is MNHEY and CDR2 is SMNVEV (reference sequence). This CDR3 has 11 residues. DNA for the CDR3: TGTGCCAGCGGTCCGGACACTGAAGCTTTCTTT. Its translation: CASGPDTEAFF.

The chain uses TRBV13 and TRBJ2-7, with a possible D match to TRBD1 (5 bases). From germline, CDR1 is PRHDT and CDR2 FYEKMQ (reference sequence). Trimming left V 6 bases short and J 4 bases short, with 16 bases between. The CDR3 is 14 residues long. CDR3 nucleotide sequence: TGTGCCAGCAGTCTCGGCAGGGATCGGTACGAGCAGTACTTC. Translating gives CASSLGRDRYEQYF.

The chain links TRBV2 to TRBJ2-1; D call uncertain. The germline V gene encodes CDR1 SNHLY and CDR2 FYNNEI. There are 13 residues in the CDR3. The V and J ends lost 0 bases and 10 bases respectively, with 10 bases between them. The DNA for the CDR3 is TGTGCCAGCAGTGAAGCAAAAAACTCGGAGCAGTTCTTC. It encodes CASSEAKNSEQFF.

The V call is TRBV28, the J call TRBJ1-2; D might be TRBD1 (6 bases). The CDR3 runs to 13 residues. The germline V gene encodes CDR1 MDHEN and CDR2 SYDVKM. V gave up 3 bases and J gave up 4 bases, with 9 bases separating them. This CDR3 is CASSLGASYGYTF. As DNA, the CDR3 is TGTGCCAGCAGTTTGGGGGCCAGCTATGGCTACACCTTC.

The chain couples TRBV23-1 to TRBJ1-4; D is perhaps TRBD1 (6 bases). TRBV23-1 is given ORF status, its function remaining uncertain. The V end was cut by 9 bases, the J end by 0 bases, with 11 bases between. The CDR3 runs to 14 residues. CDR3 region: CASNPGATNEKLFF. Here the CDR3 DNA reads TGCGCCAGTAACCCAGGGGCAACTAATGAAAAACTGTTTTTT.

Remarks on this clone: The sample holds other DNA sequences that translate to the same CDR3. The chain has TRBV28 and TRBJ2-7, with D possibly being TRBD1 (6 bases). V was pared by 6 bases and J by 1 base, with 10 bases between. Germline V CDR1 and CDR2: MDHEN, SYDVKM. The CDR3 runs 13 residues. CDR3 sequence (DNA): TGTGCCAGCAGCCTTGGACAGTCCTACGAGCAGTACTTC. Its protein is CASSLGQSYEQYF. Looking up the rest from reference TRBV28 and TRBJ2-7 gives the full variable domain: DVKVTQSSRYLVKRTGEKVFLECVQDMDHENMFWYRQDPGLGLRLIYFSYDVKMKEKGDIPEGYSVSREKKERFSLILESASTNQTSMYLCASSLGQSYEQYFGPGTRLTVT.

This clone was seen just once. The rearrangement links TRBV7-2 to TRBJ1-2; the D is unclear. Trimming took off 1 base at V and 5 bases at J, with 11 bases between the two ends. The length of the CDR3 is 14 residues. Germline CDR1 reads SGHTA; CDR2 reads FQGNSA. Here the CDR3 DNA reads TGTGCCAGCAGCTTAGTGGGCAGCGCTTATGGCTACACCTTC. It is translated as CASSLVGSAYGYTF.

V is TRBV7-8 and J is TRBJ1-6, with 7 nucleotides matching TRBD1. This CDR3 is 16 amino acids long. Germline trimming cut 0 bases from V and 5 bases from J; bases unmatched to any gene: 4. Germline loops: CDR1 SGHVS, CDR2 FQNEAQ. Here the CDR3 DNA reads TGTGCCAGCAGCTTAGCGGCACAGGGGAATAATTCACCCCTCCACTTT. Amino acid sequence: CASSLAAQGNNSPLHF. Using reference TRBV7-8 and TRBJ1-6 for the parts outside the CDR3, the full variable domain is GAGVSQSPRYKVAKRGQDVALRCDPISGHVSLFWYQQALGQGPEFLTYFQNEAQLDKSGLPSDRFFAERPEGSVSTLKIQRTQQEDSAVYLCASSLAAQGNNSPLHFGNGTRLTVT.

This chain joins TRBV13 and TRBJ2-5; 8 bases line up with TRBD1. Per the germline V gene, CDR1 is PRHDT and CDR2 is FYEKMQ (reference sequence). CDR3 size: 17 residues. With 2 bases clipped from V and 0 bases from J, the junction kept 8 bases outside the gene matches. CDR3 sequence (DNA): TGTGCCAGCAGCTTACGATCCGTGACAGGGGACCAAGAGACCCAGTACTTC. As protein: CASSLRSVTGDQETQYF.